This TCR beta chain was sequenced during a study of shared clonotypes between healthy human individuals. Study-wide findings and caveats: Estimated richness was generally greater in naive than memory subsets.

Libraries were prepared by immunoSEQ multiplex PCR; TCRdb keeps only in-frame clonotypes and omits some of them. The data hold about 2 million clones, with around 96% observed a single time. Terminally differentiated effector memory CD45RA+ cells were excluded by CCR7 positive selection of CD45RO-negative cells. Note on this clone: The antigen is not known.

The sequence came from a young man in good health. What was sequenced was naive CD8+ T cells sorted from blood.

The DNA for the CDR3 is TGCGCCCCCAAGGGACAGGGGAGGGCGACCCAGTACTTC. Its protein product is CAPKGQGRATQYF. The V gene is TRBV23-1, the J gene TRBJ2-5; 10 bases fit TRBD1. TRBV23-1 is sorted into the ORF group, with uncertain function. The CDR3 sequence is 13 residues long. The V gene end was trimmed by 11 bases and the J gene end by 7 bases; junction bases not matched to a gene: 10.